This paragraph covers one T cell receptor (beta chain) sequence. Antigen: not known. The data belong to a study of CXCR3-negative and CXCR3-positive naive CD8 T cells. Study-wide results and limits: TRB CDR3 properties indicated TCR strength, while surface CD5 was similar across naive subsets.

UMI labels and 5' RACE were used to prepare the TRB cDNA libraries. After re-calling the 5' RACE reads, TCRdb lists one entry per CDR3 protein, DNA absent. The table lists approximately 52,000 distinct CDR3 sequences, with 15% in the top ten. Germline-derived CDR1 and CDR2 are SGHTA and FQGTGA. The CDR3 loop spans 17 amino acids. The V call is TRBV7-3, the J call TRBJ2-5; TCRdb calls TRBD1, which cannot be checked without DNA. This receptor was obtained from a human donor in good health. Some clones in this sample may be carry-over from other donors' samples. The sequenced sample consisted of memory CD8+ T cells from blood. The CDR3 loop is CASSPNPGDSLAETQYF.